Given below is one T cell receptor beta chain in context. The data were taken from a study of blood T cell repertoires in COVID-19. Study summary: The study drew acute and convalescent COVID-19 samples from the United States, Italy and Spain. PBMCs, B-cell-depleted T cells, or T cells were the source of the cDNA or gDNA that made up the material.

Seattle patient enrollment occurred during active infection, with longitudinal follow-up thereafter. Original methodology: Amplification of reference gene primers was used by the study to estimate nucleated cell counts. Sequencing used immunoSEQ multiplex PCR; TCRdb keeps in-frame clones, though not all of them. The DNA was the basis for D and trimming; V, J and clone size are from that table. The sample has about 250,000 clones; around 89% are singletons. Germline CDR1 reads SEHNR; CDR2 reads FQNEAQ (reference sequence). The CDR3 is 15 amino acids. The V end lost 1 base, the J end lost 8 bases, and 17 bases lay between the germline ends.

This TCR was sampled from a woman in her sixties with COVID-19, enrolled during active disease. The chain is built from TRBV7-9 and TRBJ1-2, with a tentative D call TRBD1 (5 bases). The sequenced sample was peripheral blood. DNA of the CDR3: TGTGCCAGCAGCTTAGAATCCCGGGGGAGAGAAGGCTACACCTTC. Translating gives CASSLESRGREGYTF.